What follows are 4 T cell receptor beta chains derived from one specimen sequenced in a study of T cell changes during pregnancy in multiple sclerosis. TCRdb keeps only in-frame clones here, not all; method: immunoSEQ multiplex PCR. The repertoire holds approximately 100,000 clones, approximately 90% seen once, with roughly 3.5% in the top ten. Sequenced here: peripheral blood, sampled after pregnancy. Receptor source: a female donor with multiple sclerosis, enrolled in a pregnancy study.

The chain combines TRBV19 with TRBJ1-5; no clear D. Germline V gene sequence: CDR1 LNHDA, CDR2 SQIVND (reference sequence). The CDR3 runs 12 residues. V lost 5 bases to trimming and J lost 4 bases, with 6 bases between them. In DNA, the CDR3 is TGTGCCAGTAGTTCAGGAAATCAGCCCCAGCATTTT. Amino acids: CASSSGNQPQHF.

V gene TRBV11-2 combines with J gene TRBJ2-5; 9 positions agree with TRBD2. The CDR3 totals 14 residues. Per the germline V gene, CDR1 is SGHAT and CDR2 is FQNNGV. After removal of 8 bases from V and 5 bases from J, the junction contained 9 bases not matched to a gene. The DNA of the CDR3 is TGTGCCAGCTCCCCGGCGGGGGGGCGCGAGACCCAGTACTTC. It specifies CASSPAGGRETQYF.

V gene TRBV4-1 combines with J gene TRBJ1-2; 10 bases are a match to TRBD1. The CDR3 runs to 14 residues. The V gene's germline CDR1 is MGHRA and CDR2 YSYEKL. Unmatched junction bases numbered 2, after V lost 1 base and J lost 6 bases. The CDR3 loop is CASSQVGTGDGYTF. The DNA of the CDR3 is TGCGCCAGCAGCCAAGTTGGGACAGGGGATGGCTACACCTTC.

This chain's CDR3 is CASSPPAQASEQYF. Here the CDR3 DNA reads TGTGCCAGCTCACCACCGGCTCAAGCGAGCGAGCAGTACTTC. The chain couples TRBV18 to TRBJ2-7; D gene ambiguous. Per germline, CDR1 KGHSH and CDR2 LQKENI. The CDR3 contains 14 residues. The V and J ends lost 0 bases and 6 bases respectively, with 12 bases between them.